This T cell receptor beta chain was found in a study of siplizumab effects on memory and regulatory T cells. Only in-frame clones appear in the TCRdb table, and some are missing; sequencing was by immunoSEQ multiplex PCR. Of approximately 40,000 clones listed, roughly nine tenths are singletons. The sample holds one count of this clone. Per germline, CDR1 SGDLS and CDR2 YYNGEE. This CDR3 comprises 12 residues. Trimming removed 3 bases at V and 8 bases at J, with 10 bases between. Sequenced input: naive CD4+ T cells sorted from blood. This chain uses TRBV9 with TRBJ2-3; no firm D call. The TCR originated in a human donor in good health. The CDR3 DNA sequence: TGTGCCAGCAGCGACCCGGCAAGTACGCAGTATTTT. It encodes CASSDPASTQYF.